These T cell receptor beta chains were read from a single sample in a study of T cell responses to AZD1222 COVID-19 vaccine. TCRdb's copy holds only in-frame clones and misses some; the assay was immunoSEQ multiplex PCR. The table lists 120,000 or so clones, 88% of them singletons. Sequencing used peripheral blood, obtained on day 0 of AZD1222 vaccination. The source of these receptors is an adult in good health. CDR3s include the opening cysteine and the closing phenylalanine or tryptophan. A D gene is named only where the DNA matches it firmly. Clone size is given for some rows only: seen once, a few or many times, or a class if the clone is expanded.

D gene,J gene,V gene,clone size,CDR3 protein,CDR3 DNA
-,TRBJ1-3,TRBV2,-,CASSEALRFSGNTIYF,TGTGCCAGCAGTGAAGCGCTACGTTTCTCTGGAAACACCATATATTTT
-,TRBJ1-5,TRBV4-1,-,CASSQDEWQPQHF,TGCGCCAGCAGCCAAGATGAATGGCAGCCCCAGCATTTT
-,TRBJ1-1,TRBV7-9,-,CASSLQGGDTEAFF,TGTGCCAGCAGCCTTCAGGGAGGGGACACTGAAGCTTTCTTT
-,TRBJ2-7,TRBV4-2,-,CASSQVAAEQYF,TGTGCCAGCAGCCAAGTAGCAGCCGAGCAGTACTTC
TRBD2,TRBJ2-3,TRBV28,-,CASHGTTDTQYF,TGTGCCAGCCACGGGACTACTGATACGCAGTATTTT
-,TRBJ2-3,TRBV6-5,-,CASSWSRRDTQYF,TGTGCCAGCAGTTGGAGTCGGAGAGATACGCAGTATTTT
-,TRBJ2-2,TRBV20-1,-,CSASRITGELFF,TGCAGTGCTAGTAGAATCACCGGGGAGCTGTTTTTT
-,TRBJ2-5,TRBV7-2,-,CASSLNPGTETQYF,TGTGCCAGCAGCTTAAATCCTGGGACGGAGACCCAGTACTTC
-,TRBJ1-3,TRBV7-8,once,CASSPTGNSGNTIYF,TGTGCCAGCAGCCCTACAGGGAACTCTGGAAACACCATATATTTT
-,TRBJ1-6,TRBV18,-,CASSPATGYDSPLHF,TGTGCCAGCTCACCGGCGACAGGTTATGACTCACCCCTCCACTTT
-,TRBJ2-7,TRBV5-5,-,CASSRGYEQYF,TGTGCCAGCAGTCGGGGGTACGAGCAGTACTTC
-,TRBJ1-2,TRBV28,-,CASSRIGEESNYGYTF,TGTGCCAGCAGTCGGATAGGGGAAGAGTCTAACTATGGCTACACCTTC
-,TRBJ1-3,TRBV30,-,CAWSLGAGNTIYF,TGTGCCTGGAGCCTAGGGGCTGGAAACACCATATATTTT
TRBD1,TRBJ1-1,TRBV10-3,-,CATRQGAGTEAFF,TGTGCCACCCGACAGGGGGCAGGCACTGAAGCTTTCTTT
-,TRBJ2-1,TRBV3-1/TRBV3-2,-,CASSQRLAEGGEQFF,TGTGCCAGCAGCCAACGCCTAGCGGAGGGGGGTGAGCAGTTCTTC
-,TRBJ2-1,TRBV24-1,-,CATSGGSWAEHEQFF,TGTGCCACCAGCGGCGGCTCCTGGGCGGAACATGAGCAGTTCTTC
-,TRBJ2-5,TRBV14,few,CASSRSGQETQYF,TGTGCCAGCAGCCGTAGCGGTCAAGAGACCCAGTACTTC
-,TRBJ1-4,TRBV7-2,-,CASSLEGRPGEKLFF,TGTGCCAGCAGCTTAGAGGGTCGCCCAGGGGAAAAACTGTTTTTT
-,TRBJ2-5,TRBV5-6,-,CASSLRTPKETQYF,TGTGCCAGCAGCTTGAGGACGCCAAAAGAGACCCAGTACTTC
-,TRBJ1-5,TRBV2,-,CASSESLGPQHF,TGTGCCAGCAGTGAAAGTTTGGGGCCCCAGCATTTT
-,TRBJ2-1,TRBV2,once,CASSEGAGNNEQFF,TGTGCCAGCAGTGAAGGGGCAGGTAACAATGAGCAGTTCTTC
TRBD1,TRBJ1-6,TRBV5-1,-,CASSSPGGDSPLHF,TGCGCCAGCAGCTCCCCAGGGGGCGATTCACCCCTCCACTTT
TRBD1,TRBJ1-1,TRBV5-1,-,CASSLTPTGETEAFF,TGCGCCAGCAGCCTAACGCCGACAGGGGAAACTGAAGCTTTCTTT
TRBD1,TRBJ1-6,TRBV7-9,few,CASSLGQGADNSPLHF,TGTGCCAGCAGCCTGGGACAGGGGGCGGATAATTCACCCCTCCACTTT
-,TRBJ1-2,TRBV15,-,CATSRDSYGYTF,TGTGCCACCAGCAGAGACTCTTATGGCTACACCTTC
-,TRBJ2-1,TRBV29-1,-,CSARDLPGNEQFF,TGCAGCGCCCGGGACCTTCCGGGGAATGAGCAGTTCTTC
-,TRBJ1-2,TRBV3-1/TRBV3-2,many,CASSQEDSGGINYGYTF,TGTGCCAGCAGCCAAGAGGATTCGGGTGGGATTAACTATGGCTACACCTTC
TRBD1,TRBJ1-5,TRBV19,-,CASSTGGVGQPQHF,TGTGCCAGCAGTACAGGGGGCGTTGGTCAGCCCCAGCATTTT
-,TRBJ1-1,TRBV3-1/TRBV3-2,-,CASSQGIFSGQPEAFF,TGTGCCAGCAGCCAAGGGATTTTTTCGGGACAACCTGAAGCTTTCTTT
-,TRBJ1-4,TRBV14,few,CASSLQFGANEKLFF,TGTGCCAGCAGCCTGCAATTTGGGGCTAATGAAAAACTGTTTTTT
-,TRBJ1-5,TRBV19,-,CASKAWGPSNQPQHF,TGTGCCAGTAAGGCTTGGGGTCCCAGCAATCAGCCCCAGCATTTT
TRBD2,TRBJ2-7,TRBV5-6,-,CASSLTLLGGDEQYF,TGTGCCAGCAGCTTGACCTTACTGGGAGGGGACGAGCAGTACTTC
-,TRBJ2-7,TRBV7-7,-,CASSPSALGEQYF,TGTGCCAGCAGCCCCAGTGCCCTGGGCGAGCAGTACTTC
-,TRBJ2-7,TRBV27,-,CASSSGARGAYEQYF,TGTGCCAGCAGTTCAGGAGCGAGAGGAGCCTACGAGCAGTACTTC
-,TRBJ1-1,TRBV5-1,few,CASSLSGAPGNTEAFF,TGCGCCAGCAGCTTGAGCGGAGCCCCAGGCAACACTGAAGCTTTCTTT
TRBD1,TRBJ1-2,TRBV10-3,once,CAITDRGDYGYTF,TGTGCCATCACCGACAGGGGCGACTATGGCTACACCTTC
-,TRBJ2-1,TRBV6-5,-,CASSLTGYNEQFF,TGTGCCAGCAGTTTAACCGGATACAATGAGCAGTTCTTC
-,TRBJ2-7,TRBV21-1,-,CASSKTAAYEQYF,TGTGCCAGCAGCAAAACGGCCGCCTACGAGCAGTACTTC
-,TRBJ1-3,TRBV28,-,CASGDTSGNTIYF,TGTGCCAGCGGAGATACCTCTGGAAACACCATATATTTT
-,TRBJ1-1,TRBV18,-,CASSAAIDGTEAFF,TGTGCCAGCTCAGCGGCCATCGACGGGACGGAAGCTTTCTTT
-,TRBJ2-7,TRBV13,once,CASSINYEQYF,TGTGCCAGCAGCATCAACTACGAGCAGTACTTC
-,TRBJ1-2,TRBV7-9,-,CASSLVDSYGYTF,TGTGCCAGCAGCTTAGTTGACAGCTATGGCTACACCTTC
-,TRBJ2-1,TRBV12-3/TRBV12-4,-,CASSSTYNEQFF,TGTGCCAGCAGTAGCACCTACAATGAGCAGTTCTTC
-,TRBJ1-2,TRBV21-1,-,CASSKRLGPVIFYGYTF,TGTGCCAGCAGCAAAAGATTAGGTCCCGTTATTTTCTATGGCTACACCTTC
TRBD1,TRBJ1-2,TRBV5-6,-,CASSPTTGGYGYTF,TGTGCCAGCAGCCCCACAACAGGGGGCTATGGCTACACCTTC
-,TRBJ1-2,TRBV13,-,CASSLGGGIGYTF,TGTGCCAGCAGCTTAGGTGGGGGGATTGGCTACACCTTC
TRBD1,TRBJ1-2,TRBV27,-,CASSLGGGPLGGYTF,TGTGCCAGCAGTTTAGGAGGGGGCCCCCTGGGCGGCTACACCTTC
-,TRBJ2-1,TRBV11-3,-,CASSLKTLAIYNEQFF,TGTGCCAGCAGCTTAAAAACGCTAGCGATTTACAATGAGCAGTTCTTC
TRBD2,TRBJ2-7,TRBV2,-,CASRPGTSGVPYEQYF,TGTGCCAGCAGGCCAGGGACTAGCGGGGTTCCCTACGAGCAGTACTTC
-,TRBJ1-2,TRBV6-5,-,CASSYSYDYGYTF,TGTGCCAGCAGTTACTCGTACGACTATGGCTACACCTTC
TRBD2,TRBJ2-7,TRBV6-1,-,CASSGTGLAVPYEQYF,TGTGCCAGCAGTGGCACAGGACTAGCGGTTCCCTACGAGCAGTACTTC
TRBD2,TRBJ2-7,TRBV5-8,-,CASSSGTLTAHEQYF,TGTGCCAGCAGCAGCGGGACGTTAACGGCCCACGAGCAGTACTTC
-,TRBJ1-1,TRBV27,-,CASSLFWGATTEAFF,TGTGCCAGCAGTTTATTTTGGGGCGCGACAACTGAAGCTTTCTTT
-,TRBJ1-4,TRBV9,-,CASSLGGTGNEKLFF,TGTGCCAGCAGCCTAGGGGGGACGGGGAATGAAAAACTGTTTTTT
-,TRBJ1-1,TRBV5-1,-,CASSFGPGNTEAFF,TGCGCCAGCAGTTTCGGACCGGGGAACACTGAAGCTTTCTTT